The TCR beta chain described here comes from a study of cytomegalovirus exposure and HLA in healthy donors. Overall study findings and caveats: A later analysis associated 16,000 or so TCR beta sequences with HLA alleles at a 0.05 false discovery rate. TCR beta chain V- and J-gene trimming was linked, in a later analysis, to a missense variant in DCLRE1C. The authors reported that TCR beta sequences could predict HLA-A and HLA-B alleles. These predictions were accurate for most subjects in the first cohort.

In the case of this clone: Its specificity is unknown.

PCR primers comprised 60 Vbeta and 13 Jbeta primers. The table came from immunoSEQ multiplex PCR; TCRdb's copy has only in-frame clones and leaves some out. The data contain fewer than 150,000 clones, roughly four fifths of them seen just once; the ten biggest clones take up roughly an eighth. V lost 6 bases to trimming and J lost 5 bases, with 16 bases between them. The CDR3 extends over 14 amino acids. Germline CDR1 reads MNHEY; CDR2 reads SVGAGI. The V and J genes are TRBV6-5 and TRBJ1-1; unclear D gene. The sequencing input was PBMCs. This sequence originates from a human donor in good health. The CDR3 bases are TGTGCCAGCAGAATGACGGGTCACTGGACTGAAGCTTTCTTT. It specifies CASRMTGHWTEAFF.